This T cell receptor (beta chain) stems from a study of T-cell memory formation after mild COVID-19. Study-wide results and limits: The authors left the SARS-CoV-2 specificity of second-wave clones peaking on day 37 unconfirmed.

TCRdb reprocessed the 5' RACE reads with MiXCR, giving one entry per CDR3 protein. In the table there are fewer than 450,000 distinct CDR3 sequences, more than 20% of which are singletons. V lost 0 bases and J lost 2; bases outside the gene matches: 3. This CDR3 is built from 15 residues. CDR1 and CDR2 (germline): MNHNY, SVGAGI (reference sequence). About this clonotype: Its antigen is not known.

The clonotype comes from an adult woman who had mild COVID-19 (a few samples of this study predate the infection). Cell type and time point are not known. The sequenced sample was PBMCs or a T cell subset sorted from them (not recorded which). The rearrangement links TRBV6-6 to TRBJ1-1; 7 bases are a match to TRBD1. The CDR3 DNA is TGTGCCAGCAGTTACTCGACAGGGCCTAACACTGAAGCTTTCTTT. This sequence encodes CASSYSTGPNTEAFF.